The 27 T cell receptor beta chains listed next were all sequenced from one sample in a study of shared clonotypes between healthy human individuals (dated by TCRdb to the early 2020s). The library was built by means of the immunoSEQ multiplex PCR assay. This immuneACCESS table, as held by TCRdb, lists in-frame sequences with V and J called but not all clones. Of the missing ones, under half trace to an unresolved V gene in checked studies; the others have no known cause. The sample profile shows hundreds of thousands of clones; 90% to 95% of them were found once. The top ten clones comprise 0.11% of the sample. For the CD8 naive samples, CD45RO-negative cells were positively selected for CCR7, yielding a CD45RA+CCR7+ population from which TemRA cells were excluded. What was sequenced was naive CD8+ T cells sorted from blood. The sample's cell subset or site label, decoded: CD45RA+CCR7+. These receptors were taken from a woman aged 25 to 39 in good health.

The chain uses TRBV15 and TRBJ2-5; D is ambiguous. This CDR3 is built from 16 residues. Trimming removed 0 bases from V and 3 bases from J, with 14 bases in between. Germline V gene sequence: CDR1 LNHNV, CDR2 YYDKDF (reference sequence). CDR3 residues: CATSRDVRFNEETQYF. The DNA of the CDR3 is TGTGCCACCAGCAGAGATGTCAGATTTAACGAAGAGACCCAGTACTTC.

The CDR3 protein is CSVVWLAEQETQYF. The CDR3 nucleotides are TGCAGCGTTGTTTGGCTAGCGGAACAAGAGACCCAGTACTTC. The chain employs TRBV29-1 and TRBJ2-5, with 7 bases lining up with TRBD2. The CDR3 extends over 14 amino acids. V trimming: 4 bases; J trimming: 2 bases; junction bases outside the gene matches: 7. Germline V gene sequence: CDR1 SQVTM, CDR2 ANQGSEA.

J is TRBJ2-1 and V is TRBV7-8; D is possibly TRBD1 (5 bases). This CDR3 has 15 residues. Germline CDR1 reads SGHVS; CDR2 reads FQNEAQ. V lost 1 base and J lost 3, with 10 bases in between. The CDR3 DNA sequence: TGTGCCAGCAGCTTAGGGACAACGAACTACAATGAGCAGTTCTTC. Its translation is CASSLGTTNYNEQFF.

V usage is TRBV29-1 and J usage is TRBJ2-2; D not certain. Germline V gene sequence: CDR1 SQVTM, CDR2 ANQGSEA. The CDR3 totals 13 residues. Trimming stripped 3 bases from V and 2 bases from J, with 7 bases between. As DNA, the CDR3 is TGCAGCGTTGATACGCCTAACACCGGGGAGCTGTTTTTT. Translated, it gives CSVDTPNTGELFF.

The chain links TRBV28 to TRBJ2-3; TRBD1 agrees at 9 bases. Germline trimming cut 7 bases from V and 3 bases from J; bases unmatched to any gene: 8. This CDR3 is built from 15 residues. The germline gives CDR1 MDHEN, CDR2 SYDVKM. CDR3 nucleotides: TGTGCCAGCACCCGGACAGGGGATTTAACAGATACGCAGTATTTT. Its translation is CASTRTGDLTDTQYF.

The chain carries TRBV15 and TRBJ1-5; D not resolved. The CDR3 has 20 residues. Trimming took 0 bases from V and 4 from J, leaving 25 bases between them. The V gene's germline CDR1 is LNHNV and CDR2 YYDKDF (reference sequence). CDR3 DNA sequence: TGTGCCACCAGCAGAGATGCCCCCCTAGGTGCTAAGGCCAAGAATCAGCCCCAGCATTTT. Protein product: CATSRDAPLGAKAKNQPQHF. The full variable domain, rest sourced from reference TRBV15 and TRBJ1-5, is DAMVIQNPRYQVTQFGKPVTLSCSQTLNHNVMYWYQQKSSQAPKLLFHYYDKDFNNEADTPDNFQSRRPNTSFCFLDIRSPGLGDTAMYLCATSRDAPLGAKAKNQPQHFGDGTRLSIL.

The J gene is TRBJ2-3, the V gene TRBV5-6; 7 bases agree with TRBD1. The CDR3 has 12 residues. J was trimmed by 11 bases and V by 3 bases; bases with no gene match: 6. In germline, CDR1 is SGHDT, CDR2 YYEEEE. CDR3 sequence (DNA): TGTGCCAGCAGCTCGGGACAGCTACTGCAGTATTTT. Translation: CASSSGQLLQYF.

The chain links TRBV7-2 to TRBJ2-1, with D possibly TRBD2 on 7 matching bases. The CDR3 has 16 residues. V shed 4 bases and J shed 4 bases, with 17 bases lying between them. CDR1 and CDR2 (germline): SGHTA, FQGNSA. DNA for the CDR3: TGTGCCAGCAGCTCGACAGGCGGGAGTTCGTACAATGAGCAGTTCTTC. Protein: CASSSTGGSSYNEQFF.

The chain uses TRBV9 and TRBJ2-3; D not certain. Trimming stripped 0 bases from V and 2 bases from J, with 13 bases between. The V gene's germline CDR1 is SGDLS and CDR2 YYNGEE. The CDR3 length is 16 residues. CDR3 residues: CASSVDGIRATDTQYF. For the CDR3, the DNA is TGTGCCAGCAGCGTAGATGGGATAAGGGCCACAGATACGCAGTATTTT.

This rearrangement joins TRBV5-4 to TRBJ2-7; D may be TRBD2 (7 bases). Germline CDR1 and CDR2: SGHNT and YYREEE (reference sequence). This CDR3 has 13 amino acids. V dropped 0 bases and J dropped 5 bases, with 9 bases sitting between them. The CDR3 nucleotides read TGTGCCAGCAGCTTGGAGGGGGGGAACGAGCAGTACTTC. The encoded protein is CASSLEGGNEQYF.

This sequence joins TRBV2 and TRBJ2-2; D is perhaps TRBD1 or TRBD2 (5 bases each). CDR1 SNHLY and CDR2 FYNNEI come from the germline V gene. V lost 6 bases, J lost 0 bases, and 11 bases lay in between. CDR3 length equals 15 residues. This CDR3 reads CASSGTVANTGELFF. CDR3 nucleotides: TGTGCCAGCAGCGGGACGGTAGCGAACACCGGGGAGCTGTTTTTT.

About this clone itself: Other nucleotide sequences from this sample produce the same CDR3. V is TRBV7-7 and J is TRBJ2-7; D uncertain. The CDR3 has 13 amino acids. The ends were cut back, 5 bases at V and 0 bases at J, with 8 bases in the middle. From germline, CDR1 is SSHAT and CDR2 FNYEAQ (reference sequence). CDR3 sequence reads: CASSPSGSYEQYF. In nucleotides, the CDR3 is TGTGCCAGCAGCCCCTCAGGCTCCTACGAGCAGTACTTC.

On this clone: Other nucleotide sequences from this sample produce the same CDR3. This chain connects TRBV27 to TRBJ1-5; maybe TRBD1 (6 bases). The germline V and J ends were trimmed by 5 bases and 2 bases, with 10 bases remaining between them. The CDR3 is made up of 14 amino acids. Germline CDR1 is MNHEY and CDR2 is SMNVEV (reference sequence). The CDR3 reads CASSLRQGNQPQHF. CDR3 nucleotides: TGTGCCAGCAGTCTTCGACAGGGCAATCAGCCCCAGCATTTT.

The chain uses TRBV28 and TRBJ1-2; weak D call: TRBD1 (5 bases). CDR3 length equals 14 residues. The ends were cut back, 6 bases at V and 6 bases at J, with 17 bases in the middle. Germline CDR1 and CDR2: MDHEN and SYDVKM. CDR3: CASSPTGGIHGYTF. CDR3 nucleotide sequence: TGTGCCAGCAGCCCAACGGGGGGAATCCATGGCTACACCTTC.

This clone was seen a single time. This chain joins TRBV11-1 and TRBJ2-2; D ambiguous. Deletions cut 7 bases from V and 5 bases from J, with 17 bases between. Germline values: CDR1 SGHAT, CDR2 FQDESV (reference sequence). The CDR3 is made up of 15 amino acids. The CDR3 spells CASKPSPPDTGELFF. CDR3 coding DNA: TGTGCCAGCAAACCCTCGCCACCAGATACCGGGGAGCTGTTTTTT.

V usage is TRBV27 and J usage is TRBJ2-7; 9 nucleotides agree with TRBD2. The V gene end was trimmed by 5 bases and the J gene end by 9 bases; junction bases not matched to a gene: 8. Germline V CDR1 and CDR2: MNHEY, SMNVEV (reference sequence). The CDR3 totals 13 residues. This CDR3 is CASSEGTSLLQYF. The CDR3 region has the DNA TGTGCCAGCAGTGAAGGGACTAGCTTGTTGCAGTACTTC.

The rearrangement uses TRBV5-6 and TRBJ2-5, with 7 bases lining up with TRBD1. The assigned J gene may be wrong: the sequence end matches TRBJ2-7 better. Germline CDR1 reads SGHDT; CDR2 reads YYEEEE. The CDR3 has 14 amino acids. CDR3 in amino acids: CASSLGDSSYEQYF. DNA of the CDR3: TGTGCCAGCAGCTTGGGGGACAGCTCCTACGAGCAGTACTTC.

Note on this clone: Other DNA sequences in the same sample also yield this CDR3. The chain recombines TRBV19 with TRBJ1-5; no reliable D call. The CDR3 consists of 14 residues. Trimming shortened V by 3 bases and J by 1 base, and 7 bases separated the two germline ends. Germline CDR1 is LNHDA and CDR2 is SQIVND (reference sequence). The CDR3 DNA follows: TGTGCCAGTAGTATCGACACCAGCAATCAGCCCCAGCATTTT. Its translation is CASSIDTSNQPQHF.

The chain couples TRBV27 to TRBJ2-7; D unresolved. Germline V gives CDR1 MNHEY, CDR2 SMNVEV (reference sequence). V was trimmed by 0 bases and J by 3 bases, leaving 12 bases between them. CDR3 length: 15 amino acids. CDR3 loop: CASSLSGGRHYEQYF. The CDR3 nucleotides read TGTGCCAGCAGTTTATCAGGCGGTCGACACTACGAGCAGTACTTC.

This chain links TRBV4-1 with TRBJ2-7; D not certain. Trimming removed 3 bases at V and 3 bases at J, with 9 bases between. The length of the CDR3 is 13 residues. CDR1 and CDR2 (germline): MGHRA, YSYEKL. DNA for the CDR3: TGCGCCAGCAGCCACCCTGGCAGCTACGAGCAGTACTTC. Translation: CASSHPGSYEQYF.

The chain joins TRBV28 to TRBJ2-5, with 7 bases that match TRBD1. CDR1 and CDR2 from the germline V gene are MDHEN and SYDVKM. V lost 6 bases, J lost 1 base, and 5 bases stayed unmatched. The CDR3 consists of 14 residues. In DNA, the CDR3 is TGTGCCAGCAGCTCCGACAGGGCCCAAGAGACCCAGTACTTC. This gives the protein CASSSDRAQETQYF.

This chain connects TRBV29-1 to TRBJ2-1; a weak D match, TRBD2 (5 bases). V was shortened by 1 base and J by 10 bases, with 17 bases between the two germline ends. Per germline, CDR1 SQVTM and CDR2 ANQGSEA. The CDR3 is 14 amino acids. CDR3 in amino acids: CSVEVSSFQAEQFF. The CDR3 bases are TGCAGCGTTGAAGTGTCTAGCTTTCAGGCCGAGCAGTTCTTC.

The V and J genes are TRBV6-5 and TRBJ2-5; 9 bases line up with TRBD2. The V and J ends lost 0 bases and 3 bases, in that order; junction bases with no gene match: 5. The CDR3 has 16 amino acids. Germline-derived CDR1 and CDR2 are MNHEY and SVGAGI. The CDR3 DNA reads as TGTGCCAGCAGTTACTCGACCCGACTAGCGGAAGAGACCCAGTACTTC. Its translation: CASSYSTRLAEETQYF.

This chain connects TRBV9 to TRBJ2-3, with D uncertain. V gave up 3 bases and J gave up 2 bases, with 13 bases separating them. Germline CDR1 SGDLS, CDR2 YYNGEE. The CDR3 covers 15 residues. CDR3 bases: TGTGCCAGCAGCGGAGGAGTGGTAGACACAGATACGCAGTATTTT. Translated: CASSGGVVDTDTQYF.

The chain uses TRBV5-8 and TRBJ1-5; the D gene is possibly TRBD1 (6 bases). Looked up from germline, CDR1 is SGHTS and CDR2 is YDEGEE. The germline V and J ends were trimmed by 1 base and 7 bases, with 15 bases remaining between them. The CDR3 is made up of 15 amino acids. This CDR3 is CASSLPPQGGQPQHF. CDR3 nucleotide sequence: TGTGCCAGCAGCTTGCCCCCACAGGGAGGGCAGCCCCAGCATTTT.

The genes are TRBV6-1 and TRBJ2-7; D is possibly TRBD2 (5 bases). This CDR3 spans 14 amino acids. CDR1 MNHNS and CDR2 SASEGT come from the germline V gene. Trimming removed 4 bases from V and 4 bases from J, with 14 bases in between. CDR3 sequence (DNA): TGTGCCAGCAGTGTCGCGGGTGGAGGTTACGAGCAGTACTTC. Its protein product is CASSVAGGGYEQYF.

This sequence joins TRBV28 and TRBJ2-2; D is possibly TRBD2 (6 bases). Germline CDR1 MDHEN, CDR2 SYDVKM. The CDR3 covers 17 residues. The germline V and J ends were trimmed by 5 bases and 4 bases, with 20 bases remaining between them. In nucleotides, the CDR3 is TGTGCCAGCAGTCCGACTCCGGGTAGCGGAGGCACCGGGGAGCTGTTTTTT. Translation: CASSPTPGSGGTGELFF.